A selection of T cell receptor beta chains follows, all from one sample in a study of human T cells and chemical hapten exposure. Using its own MiXCR run on the RACE reads, TCRdb lists one record per CDR3 protein. There are some 79,000 distinct CDR3 sequences in the sample; 10% occur only once, and approximately 4.7% lies in the top ten. The sample was whole blood, taken in connection with sensitization to the hapten diphenylcyclopropenone (DPC). These receptors were taken from a woman aged 45-59 years with alopecia areata. Some clones in this sample may be carry-over from other donors' samples. CDR3s include the opening cysteine and the closing phenylalanine or tryptophan. D genes are given only for firm matches. Where a row states a size, it is once, few, many or the class of an expanded clone; other rows omit it.

d_gene | j_gene | v_gene | abundance | CDR3nt | CDR3aa
- | TRBJ1-1 | TRBV25-1 | few | TGTGCCAGCAGTGATCGTGGTACTGAAGCTTTCTTT | CASSDRGTEAFF
- | TRBJ2-1 | TRBV11-2 | many | TGTGCCAGCAGCGAAAGGAGGGCCACAACGAATGAGCAGTTCTTC | CASSERRATTNEQFF
- | TRBJ1-5 | TRBV6-2/TRBV6-3 | many | TGTGCCAGCAGGAACAACAATCAGCCCCAGCATTTT | CASRNNNQPQHF
- | TRBJ1-1 | TRBV20-1 | many | TGCAGTGCCAGCAAAAACACTGAAGCTTTCTTT | CSASKNTEAFF
- | TRBJ1-3 | TRBV7-9 | many | TGTGCCAGCAGCCAGGACAGAACTGGAAACACCATATATTTT | CASSQDRTGNTIYF
- | TRBJ2-5 | TRBV4-1 | many | TGCGCCAGCAGCCAGGACAGCCGAGGGACCCAGTACTTC | CASSQDSRGTQYF
TRBD2 | TRBJ2-1 | TRBV29-1 | many | TGCAGCGTCGCAGCCCTCTCCGCGGGAGGGTACGAGCAGTTCTTC | CSVAALSAGGYEQFF
TRBD2 | TRBJ2-7 | TRBV20-1 | many | TGCAGTGCTAGTTCCCGCGGGAGAATCTCCTACGAGCAGTACTTC | CSASSRGRISYEQYF
- | TRBJ2-1 | TRBV29-1 | many | TGCAGCGTTGATGAGCAGTTCTTC | CSVDEQFF
TRBD1 | TRBJ1-2 | TRBV12-3/TRBV12-4 | - | TGTGCCAGCAGGACCGGGACAGGAGGATATGGCTACACCTTC | CASRTGTGGYGYTF
TRBD2 | TRBJ2-1 | TRBV2 | many | TGTGCCAGCAGGATAAGCGCGGGAGGGGGTGAGCAGTTCTTC | CASRISAGGGEQFF
TRBD2 | TRBJ2-2 | TRBV6-2/TRBV6-3 | many | TGTGCCAGCAGGGAAAAGCGGGAGAACGGGGAGCTGTTTTTT | CASREKRENGELFF
TRBD2 | TRBJ2-2 | TRBV19 | many | TGTGCCAGTACCTCAGCGGGAGCCGGGGAGCTGTTTTTT | CASTSAGAGELFF
- | TRBJ1-3 | TRBV27 | many | TGTGCCAACCACCAGGGGCACGGAAACACCATATATTTT | CANHQGHGNTIYF
- | TRBJ2-7 | TRBV29-1 | many | TGCAGCGTCGCCGGACGTTTGGGCGGCGAGCAGTACTTC | CSVAGRLGGEQYF
- | TRBJ2-3 | TRBV12-3/TRBV12-4 | few | TGTGCCAGCAGCCCCCGGTTAGGTACGCAGTATTTT | CASSPRLGTQYF
- | TRBJ2-4 | TRBV11-2 | - | TGTGGCAGCAGCTTATCACCGGGGAGTGACATTCAGTACTTC | CGSSLSPGSDIQYF
TRBD2 | TRBJ2-5 | TRBV19 | few | TGTGCCAGTGGGGGACTAGCCGTCGGGGGCCAGTACTTC | CASGGLAVGGQYF
- | TRBJ2-2 | TRBV7-9 | few | TGTGCCAGCAGCTTAGAACAGCGGGCCGGGGAGCTGTTTTTT | CASSLEQRAGELFF
- | TRBJ1-2 | TRBV20-1 | - | TGCAGTGCGTTGCTCGGGGCAGCTGATGGCTACACCTTC | CSALLGAADGYTF
- | TRBJ2-1 | TRBV7-9 | - | TGTGCCAGCAGCTTAGCGGAATACAATGTGCAGTTCTTC | CASSLAEYNVQFF
- | TRBJ2-3 | TRBV7-2 | few | TGTGCCAGCAGCTCGCGCACAGATACGCAGTATTTT | CASSSRTDTQYF
TRBD1 | TRBJ1-2 | TRBV29-1 | - | TGCAGCGTCTTGGGCTCGGACAGGGACTCTGGCTACACCTTC | CSVLGSDRDSGYTF
TRBD1 | TRBJ2-1 | TRBV7-9 | - | TGTGCCAGCAGCTTTGGAGACAGGGGTAACAATGAGCAGTTCTTC | CASSFGDRGNNEQFF
TRBD1 | TRBJ1-6 | TRBV12-3/TRBV12-4 | - | TGTGCCAGCAGTTTAGCCCCGACAGGGAATAATTCACCCCTCCACTTT | CASSLAPTGNNSPLHF
TRBD1 | TRBJ2-7 | TRBV19 | - | TGTGCCAGTACGCCGGGAGGTACAGGGGGCCACGAGCAGTACTTC | CASTPGGTGGHEQYF
- | TRBJ2-2 | TRBV2 | - | TGTGCCAGCAGATGGACAGAGACGAACACCGGGGAGCTGTTTTTT | CASRWTETNTGELFF
- | TRBJ2-7 | TRBV29-1 | few | TGCAGCGTTATACAGGGCCTCTCCTACGAGCAGTACTTC | CSVIQGLSYEQYF
- | TRBJ1-3 | TRBV6-6 | many | TGTGCCAGCAGTTACGGGGGGGGCTCTGGAAACACCATATATTTT | CASSYGGGSGNTIYF
- | TRBJ1-3 | TRBV5-1 | - | TGCGCCAGCAGCTTGGTTGCCAGCTCTGGAAACACCATATATTTT | CASSLVASSGNTIYF
- | TRBJ2-5 | TRBV23-1 | - | TGCGCCAGCAGACTCCCGAGATTCGACGAAGAGACCCAGTACTTC | CASRLPRFDEETQYF
- | TRBJ2-7 | TRBV28 | few | TGTGCCAGCACCACGGACCTCTACGAGCAGTACTTC | CASTTDLYEQYF
- | TRBJ2-7 | TRBV2 | few | TGTGCCAGCAAGGAAGGAAACTACGAGCAGTACTTC | CASKEGNYEQYF
- | TRBJ1-2 | TRBV28 | many | TGTGCCAGCAGTTTATTTCAGGTTGAGGATGGCTACACCTTC | CASSLFQVEDGYTF
TRBD2 | TRBJ2-1 | TRBV19 | many | TGTGCCAGTAGCACTACTAGCGGGAGTTACAATGAGCAGTTCTTC | CASSTTSGSYNEQFF
TRBD2 | TRBJ2-1 | TRBV5-6 | - | TGTGCCAGCAGCCCCGGACTAGCGGGAGTATCTAATGAGCAGTTCTTC | CASSPGLAGVSNEQFF
- | TRBJ2-7 | TRBV20-1 | many | TGCAGTGCTAGAGCCACCCGGGGGATAGAAGGCGAGCAGTACTTC | CSARATRGIEGEQYF
TRBD1 | TRBJ2-5 | TRBV6-2/TRBV6-3 | many | TGTGCCAGCAGTTTAAGCCCCGGACAGGCGACTCCGTACCAAGAGACCCAGTACTTC | CASSLSPGQATPYQETQYF
TRBD1 | TRBJ1-1 | TRBV6-2/TRBV6-3 | - | TGTGCCAGCAGTTACCAGGGGGCGCGAACTGAAGCTTTCTTT | CASSYQGARTEAFF
TRBD1 | TRBJ1-1 | TRBV29-1 | few | TGCAGCGTTGGAGAGGGGGCCGGTACTGAAGCTTTCTTT | CSVGEGAGTEAFF
- | TRBJ1-5 | TRBV3-1 | - | TGTGCCAGCAGCCAAGACGCGGGAAATCAGCCCCAGCATTTT | CASSQDAGNQPQHF
- | TRBJ2-3 | TRBV12-3/TRBV12-4 | few | TGTGCCAGCAGTTTCTCTCGTCAGGGGCTGACAAAGTGGGACAAGCGGCCGGAAGATACGCAGTATTTT | CASSFSRQGLTKWDKRPEDTQYF
TRBD2 | TRBJ2-2 | TRBV7-2 | - | TGTGCTAGCAGCTTAACGGGAGGGCACACCGGGGAGCTGTTTTTT | CASSLTGGHTGELFF
- | TRBJ2-3 | TRBV28 | many | TGTGCCAGCAGCCTCGAAAGGGGTACGCAGTATTTT | CASSLERGTQYF
- | TRBJ2-7 | TRBV28 | many | TGTGCCAGCAGCCCCTCTGGGGCACGCCAGCGGGAGCAGTACTTC | CASSPSGARQREQYF
- | TRBJ1-4 | TRBV28 | many | TGTGCCAGCAGTCTCGGGACCAACTTTCAAAAACTGTTTTTT | CASSLGTNFQKLFF
TRBD2 | TRBJ2-1 | TRBV25-1 | many | TGTGCCAGCAGTCACGGGAGGGCCATGGGTGAGCAGTTCTTC | CASSHGRAMGEQFF
TRBD1 | TRBJ1-5 | TRBV27 | - | TGTGCCAGCAGTTTGGGACAGGGGGATCAGCCCCAGCATTTT | CASSLGQGDQPQHF
- | TRBJ1-1 | TRBV28 | many | TGTGCCAGCAGTCGATCCACTGAAGCTTTCTTT | CASSRSTEAFF
- | TRBJ2-4 | TRBV21-1 | many | TGTGCCAGCAGCAAAGGAGACCTGGGGGTAAACATTCAGTACTTC | CASSKGDLGVNIQYF
- | TRBJ1-1 | TRBV7-6 | - | TGTGCCAGCAGCTTAGCGCAGGGAGGATACACTGAAGCTTTCTTT | CASSLAQGGYTEAFF